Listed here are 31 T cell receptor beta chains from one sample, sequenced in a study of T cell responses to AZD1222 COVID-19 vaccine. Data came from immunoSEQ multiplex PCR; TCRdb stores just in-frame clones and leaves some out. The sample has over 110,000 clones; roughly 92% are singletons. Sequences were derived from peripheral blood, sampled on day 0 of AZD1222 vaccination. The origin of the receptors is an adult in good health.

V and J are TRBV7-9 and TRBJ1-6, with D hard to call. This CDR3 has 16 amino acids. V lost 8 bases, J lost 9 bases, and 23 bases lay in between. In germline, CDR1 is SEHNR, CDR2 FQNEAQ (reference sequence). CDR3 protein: CASSLGLPTFGSPLHF. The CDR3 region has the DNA TGTGCCAGCTCCCTCGGGTTGCCGACTTTTGGTTCACCCCTCCACTTT.

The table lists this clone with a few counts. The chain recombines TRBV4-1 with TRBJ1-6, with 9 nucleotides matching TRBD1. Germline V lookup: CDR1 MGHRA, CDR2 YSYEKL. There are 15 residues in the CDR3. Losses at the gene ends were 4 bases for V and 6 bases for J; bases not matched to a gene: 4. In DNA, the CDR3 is TGCGCCAGCAGCCGAACAGGGGGCCTTAATTCACCCCTCCACTTT. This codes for CASSRTGGLNSPLHF.

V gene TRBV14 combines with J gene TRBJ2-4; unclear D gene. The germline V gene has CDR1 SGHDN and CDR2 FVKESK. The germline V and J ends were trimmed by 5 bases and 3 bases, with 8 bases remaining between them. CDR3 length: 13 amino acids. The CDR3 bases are TGTGCCAGCAGCTTGAGGATCAAAAACATTCAGTACTTC. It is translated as CASSLRIKNIQYF.

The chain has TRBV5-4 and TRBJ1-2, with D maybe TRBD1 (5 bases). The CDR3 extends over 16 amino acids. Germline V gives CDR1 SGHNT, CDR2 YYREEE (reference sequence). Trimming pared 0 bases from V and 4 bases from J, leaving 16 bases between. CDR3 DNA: TGTGCCAGCAGCTTGGACCCCGAGGGGCGGGGCTATGGCTACACCTTC. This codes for CASSLDPEGRGYGYTF.

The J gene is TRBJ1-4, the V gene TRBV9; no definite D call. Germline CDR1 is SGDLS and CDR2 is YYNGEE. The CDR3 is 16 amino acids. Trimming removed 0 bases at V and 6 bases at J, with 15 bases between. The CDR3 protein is CASSVDPAGGDEKLFF. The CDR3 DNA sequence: TGTGCCAGCAGCGTAGATCCGGCGGGAGGTGATGAAAAACTGTTTTTT.

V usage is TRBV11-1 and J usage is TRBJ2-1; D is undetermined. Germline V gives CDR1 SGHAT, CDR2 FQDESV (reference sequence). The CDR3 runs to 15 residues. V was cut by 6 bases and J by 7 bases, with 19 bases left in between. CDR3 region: CASSTFTKGPNEQFF. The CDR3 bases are TGTGCCAGCAGTACGTTCACTAAAGGGCCAAATGAGCAGTTCTTC.

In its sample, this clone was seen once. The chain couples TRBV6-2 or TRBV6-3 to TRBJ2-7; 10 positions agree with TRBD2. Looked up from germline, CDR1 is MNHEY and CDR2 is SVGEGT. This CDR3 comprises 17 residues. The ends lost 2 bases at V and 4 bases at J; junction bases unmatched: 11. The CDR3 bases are TGTGCCAGCAGTTACGTTCTAGCGGGAGATCCGCATTACGAGCAGTACTTC. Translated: CASSYVLAGDPHYEQYF.

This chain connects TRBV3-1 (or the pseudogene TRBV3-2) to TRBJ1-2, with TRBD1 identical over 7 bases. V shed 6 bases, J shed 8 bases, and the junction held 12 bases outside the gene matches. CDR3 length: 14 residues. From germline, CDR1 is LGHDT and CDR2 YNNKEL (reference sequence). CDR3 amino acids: CASRQLEQGRGYTF. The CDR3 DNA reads TGTGCCAGCAGGCAACTGGAACAGGGGCGCGGCTACACCTTC.

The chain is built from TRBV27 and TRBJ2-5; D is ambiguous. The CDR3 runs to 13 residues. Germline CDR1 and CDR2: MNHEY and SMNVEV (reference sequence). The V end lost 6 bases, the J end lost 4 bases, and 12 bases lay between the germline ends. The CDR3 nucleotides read TGTGCCAGCAGAGGATTAGTGGGAGAGACCCAGTACTTC. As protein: CASRGLVGETQYF.

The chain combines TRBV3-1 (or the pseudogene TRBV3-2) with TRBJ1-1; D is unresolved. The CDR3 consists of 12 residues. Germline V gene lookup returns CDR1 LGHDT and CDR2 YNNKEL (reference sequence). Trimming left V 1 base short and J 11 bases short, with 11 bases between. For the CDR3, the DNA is TGTGCCAGCAGCCAAGTAGGCCGGGCGGCTTTCTTT. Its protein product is CASSQVGRAAFF.

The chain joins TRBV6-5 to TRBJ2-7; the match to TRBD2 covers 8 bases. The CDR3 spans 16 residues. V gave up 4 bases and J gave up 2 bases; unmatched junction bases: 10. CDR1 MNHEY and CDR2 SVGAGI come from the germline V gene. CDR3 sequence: CASSSSSTTSAYEQYF. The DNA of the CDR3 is TGTGCCAGCAGTTCCTCTTCGACGACTAGCGCCTACGAGCAGTACTTC.

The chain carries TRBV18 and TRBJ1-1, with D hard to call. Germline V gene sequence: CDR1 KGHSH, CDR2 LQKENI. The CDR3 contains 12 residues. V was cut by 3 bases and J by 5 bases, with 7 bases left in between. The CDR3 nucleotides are TGTGCCAGCTCACCGCTAACGACTGAAGCTTTCTTT. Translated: CASSPLTTEAFF.

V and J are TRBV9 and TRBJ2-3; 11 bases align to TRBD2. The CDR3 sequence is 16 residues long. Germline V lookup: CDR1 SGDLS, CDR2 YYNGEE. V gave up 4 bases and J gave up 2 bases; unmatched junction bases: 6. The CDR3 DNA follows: TGTGCCAGCAGCTTGACTAGCGGGGACCACACAGATACGCAGTATTTT. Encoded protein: CASSLTSGDHTDTQYF.

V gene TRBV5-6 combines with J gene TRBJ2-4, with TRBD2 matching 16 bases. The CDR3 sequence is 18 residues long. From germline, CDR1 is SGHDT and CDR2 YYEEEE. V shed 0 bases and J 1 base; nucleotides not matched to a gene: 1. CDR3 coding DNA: TGTGCCAGCAGCTTGGAGGGACTAGCGGGAGGGGCCAAAAACATTCAGTACTTC. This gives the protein CASSLEGLAGGAKNIQYF.

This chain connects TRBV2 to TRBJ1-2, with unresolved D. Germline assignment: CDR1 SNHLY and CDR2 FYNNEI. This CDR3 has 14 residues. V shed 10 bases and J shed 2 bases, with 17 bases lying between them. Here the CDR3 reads CAIRWAGRNYGYTF. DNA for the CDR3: TGTGCCATCCGCTGGGCAGGCCGAAACTATGGCTACACCTTC.

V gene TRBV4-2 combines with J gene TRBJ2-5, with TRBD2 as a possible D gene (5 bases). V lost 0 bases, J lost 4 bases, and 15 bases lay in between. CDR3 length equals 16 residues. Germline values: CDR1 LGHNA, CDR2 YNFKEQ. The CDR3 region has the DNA TGTGCCAGCAGCCAAGAGGCCAGCGGCCTCAGAGAGACCCAGTACTTC. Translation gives CASSQEASGLRETQYF.

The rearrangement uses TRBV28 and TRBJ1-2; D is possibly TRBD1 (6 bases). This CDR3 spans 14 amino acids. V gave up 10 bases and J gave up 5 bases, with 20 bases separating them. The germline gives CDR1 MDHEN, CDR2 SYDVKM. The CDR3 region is CATTEGQIPYGYTF. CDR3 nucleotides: TGTGCCACCACGGAGGGACAAATTCCATATGGCTACACCTTC.

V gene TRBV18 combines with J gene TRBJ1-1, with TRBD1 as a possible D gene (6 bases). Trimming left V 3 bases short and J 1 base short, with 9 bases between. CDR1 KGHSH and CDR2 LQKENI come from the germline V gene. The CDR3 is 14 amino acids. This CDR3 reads CASSPGQSNTEAFF. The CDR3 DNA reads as TGTGCCAGCTCACCCGGACAGTCGAACACTGAAGCTTTCTTT. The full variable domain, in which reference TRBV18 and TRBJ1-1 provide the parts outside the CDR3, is NAGVMQNPRHLVRRRGQEARLRCSPMKGHSHVYWYRQLPEEGLKFMVYLQKENIIDESGMPKERFSAEFPKEGPSILRIQQVVRGDSAAYFCASSPGQSNTEAFFGQGTRLTVV.

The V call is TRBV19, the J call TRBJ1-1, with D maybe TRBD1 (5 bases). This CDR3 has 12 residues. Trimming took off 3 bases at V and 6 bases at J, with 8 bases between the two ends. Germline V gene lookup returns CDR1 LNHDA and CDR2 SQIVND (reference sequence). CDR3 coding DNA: TGTGCCAGTAGTATGGGGGGGGCTGAAGCTTTCTTT. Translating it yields CASSMGGAEAFF. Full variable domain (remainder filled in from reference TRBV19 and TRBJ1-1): DGGITQSPKYLFRKEGQNVTLSCEQNLNHDAMYWYRQDPGQGLRLIYYSQIVNDFQKGDIAEGYSVSREKKESFPLTVTSAQKNPTAFYLCASSMGGAEAFFGQGTRLTVV.

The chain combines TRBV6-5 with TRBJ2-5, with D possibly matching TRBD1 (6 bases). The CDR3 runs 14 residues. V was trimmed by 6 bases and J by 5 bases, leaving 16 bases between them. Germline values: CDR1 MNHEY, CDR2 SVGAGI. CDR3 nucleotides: TGTGCCAGCAGAAGGGGGATGGCGTCCGAGACCCAGTACTTC. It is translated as CASRRGMASETQYF.

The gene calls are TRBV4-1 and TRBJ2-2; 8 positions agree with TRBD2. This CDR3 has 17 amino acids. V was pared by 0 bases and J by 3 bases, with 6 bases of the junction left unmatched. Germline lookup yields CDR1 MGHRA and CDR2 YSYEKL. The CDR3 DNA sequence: TGCGCCAGCAGCCAAGACGGGAGCGGGAGCGACACCGGGGAGCTGTTTTTT. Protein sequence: CASSQDGSGSDTGELFF.

In nucleotides, the CDR3 is TGTGCCAGCAGCTCGTCCGGGACAGCGAGGGAGCAGTACTTC. Translating gives CASSSSGTAREQYF. The chain recombines TRBV5-6 with TRBJ2-7; 7 bases fit TRBD1. The germline gives CDR1 SGHDT, CDR2 YYEEEE. After removal of 3 bases from V and 7 bases from J, the junction contained 10 bases not matched to a gene. This CDR3 has 14 amino acids.

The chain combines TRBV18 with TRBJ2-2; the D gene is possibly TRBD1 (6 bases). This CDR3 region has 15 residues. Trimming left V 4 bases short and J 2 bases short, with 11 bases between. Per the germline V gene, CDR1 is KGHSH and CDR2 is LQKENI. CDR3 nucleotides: TGTGCCAGCTCACGGCGACAGGCTAACACCGGGGAGCTGTTTTTT. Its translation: CASSRRQANTGELFF.

CDR3 loop: CASSEELRGVNTGELFF. Here the CDR3 DNA reads TGTGCCAGCAGTGAAGAGTTAAGGGGGGTGAACACCGGGGAGCTGTTTTTT. The chain couples TRBV6-1 to TRBJ2-2; possibly TRBD1 or TRBD2 for D (6 bases each). V was pared by 1 base and J by 1 base, with 13 bases between. The length of the CDR3 is 17 residues. Germline V gene lookup returns CDR1 MNHNS and CDR2 SASEGT.

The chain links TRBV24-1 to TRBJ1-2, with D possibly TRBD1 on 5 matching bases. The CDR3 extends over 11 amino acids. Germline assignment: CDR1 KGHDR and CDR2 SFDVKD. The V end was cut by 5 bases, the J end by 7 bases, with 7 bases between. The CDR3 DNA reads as TGTGCCACCAGTGGAGGGGTTGGCTACACCTTC. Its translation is CATSGGVGYTF.

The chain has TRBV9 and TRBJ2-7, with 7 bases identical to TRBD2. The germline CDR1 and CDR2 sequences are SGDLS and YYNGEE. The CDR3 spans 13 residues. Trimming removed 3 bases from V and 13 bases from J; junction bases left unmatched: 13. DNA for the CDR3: TGTGCCAGCAGCGCCACCAGGGAGGGCCCCATTTACTTC. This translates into CASSATREGPIYF.

The CDR3 DNA follows: TGTGCCAGCAGCTTAGGGACCACGAACACCGGGGAGCTGTTTTTT. Amino acid sequence: CASSLGTTNTGELFF. The chain couples TRBV7-8 to TRBJ2-2; unclear D gene. The ends were cut back, 1 base at V and 0 bases at J, with 6 bases in the middle. Germline V CDR1 and CDR2: SGHVS, FQNEAQ. This CDR3 region has 15 residues.

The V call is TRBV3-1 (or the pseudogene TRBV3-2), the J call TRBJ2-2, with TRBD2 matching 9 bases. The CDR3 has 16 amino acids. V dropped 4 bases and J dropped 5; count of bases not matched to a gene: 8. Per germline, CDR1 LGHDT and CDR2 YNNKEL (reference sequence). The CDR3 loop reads CASSLGRREGTGELFF. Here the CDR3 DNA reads TGTGCCAGCAGCCTAGGGCGGCGGGAGGGAACCGGGGAGCTGTTTTTT.

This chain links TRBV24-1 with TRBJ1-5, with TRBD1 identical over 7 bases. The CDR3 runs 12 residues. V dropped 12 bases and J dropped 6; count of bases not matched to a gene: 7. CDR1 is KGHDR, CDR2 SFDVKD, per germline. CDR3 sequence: CAADREGQPQHF. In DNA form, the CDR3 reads TGTGCCGCCGACAGGGAGGGTCAGCCCCAGCATTTT.

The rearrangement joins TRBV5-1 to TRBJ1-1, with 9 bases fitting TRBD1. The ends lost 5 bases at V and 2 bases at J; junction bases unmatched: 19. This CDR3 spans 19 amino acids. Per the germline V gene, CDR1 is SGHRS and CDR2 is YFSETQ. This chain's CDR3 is CASRDRGSTSWRVNTEAFF. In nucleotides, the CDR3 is TGCGCCAGCAGGGACAGGGGATCAACTTCATGGAGGGTTAACACTGAAGCTTTCTTT.

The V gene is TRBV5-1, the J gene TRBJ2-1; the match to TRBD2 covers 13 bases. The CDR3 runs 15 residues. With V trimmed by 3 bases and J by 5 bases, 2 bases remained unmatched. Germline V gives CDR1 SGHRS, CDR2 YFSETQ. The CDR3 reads CASSSGTSGDNEQFF. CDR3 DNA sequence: TGCGCCAGCAGCTCAGGGACTAGCGGGGACAATGAGCAGTTCTTC. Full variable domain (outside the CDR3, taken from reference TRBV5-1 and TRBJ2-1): KAGVTQTPRYLIKTRGQQVTLSCSPISGHRSVSWYQQTPGQGLQFLFEYFSETQRNKGNFPGRFSGRQFSNSRSEMNVSTLELGDSALYLCASSSGTSGDNEQFFGPGTRLTVL.